This T cell receptor beta chain was captured by sequencing in a study of OX40 agonist ivuxolimab in advanced cancers. Study observations and caveats: Compared with CD4+, CD8+ T cells on average had more expanded clones. Patients with a partial response at 0.1-3.0 mg/kg had among the lowest clonal expansion.

Trimming pared 5 bases from V and 0 bases from J, leaving 11 bases between. The CDR3 spans 14 residues. Germline V lookup: CDR1 SGHAT, CDR2 FQNNGV. This clone was seen a handful of times. The antigen is not known. Assay used: immunoSEQ multiplex PCR; TCRdb lists only in-frame clones, some missing. The sample lists roughly 110,000 clones, 91% seen once, with roughly 1.1% in the top ten. Sequences were derived from CD4+ or CD8+ T cells sorted from blood, sampled in a trial of the OX40 agonist ivuxolimab. The chain combines TRBV11-2 with TRBJ2-7, with D hard to call. The sequence was collected from an adult with an advanced solid tumor such as melanoma, head and neck, liver or kidney cancer. CDR3 protein: CASSLHGNSYEQYF. CDR3 nucleotide sequence: TGTGCCAGCAGCCTCCACGGTAACTCCTACGAGCAGTACTTC. The full variable domain, rest sourced from reference TRBV11-2 and TRBJ2-7, is EAGVAQSPRYKIIEKRQSVAFWCNPISGHATLYWYQQILGQGPKLLIQFQNNGVVDDSQLPKDRFSAERLKGVDSTLKIQPAKLEDSAVYLCASSLHGNSYEQYFGPGTRLTVT.